Below, 31 T cell receptor beta chains from the same sample are listed, as sequenced in a study of shared clonotypes between healthy human individuals. The protocol was immunoSEQ multiplex PCR, while the TCRdb copy is restricted to in-frame clones and leaves out a portion. The table includes around 2.5 million clones, 93% detected once. The sample consisted of naive CD4+ T cells from PBMCs. Subset given: CD45RA+ positively selected. The receptors stem from a young man in good health. Some clones in this sample may be carry-over from other donors' samples.

CDR3 loop: CASSPNFRVLAFF. CDR3 nucleotides: TGTGCCAGCAGCCCCAATTTCAGGGTGCTAGCTTTCTTT. The chain carries TRBV7-2 and TRBJ1-1; possibly TRBD1 for D (5 bases). V lost 5 bases to trimming and J lost 10 bases, with 17 bases between them. The CDR3 length is 13 residues. CDR1 is SGHTA and CDR2 is FQGNSA in the germline V gene.

The chain joins TRBV5-4 to TRBJ1-3; tentatively, D is TRBD1 (6 bases). CDR1 is SGHNT, CDR2 YYREEE, per germline (reference sequence). V lost 3 bases and J 0 bases, leaving 16 bases between the germline ends. The CDR3 is made up of 17 amino acids. The CDR3 region is CASSSAGDSNSGNTIYF. The CDR3 DNA follows: TGTGCCAGCAGCTCGGCAGGGGATAGCAACTCTGGAAACACCATATATTTT.

The chain employs TRBV9 and TRBJ1-2; D gene ambiguous. V lost 0 bases, J lost 3 bases, and 12 bases lay in between. Germline V CDR1 and CDR2: SGDLS, YYNGEE. The CDR3 has 15 residues. CDR3 sequence (DNA): TGTGCCAGCAGCGTAGCGGCGGCGAGGGACTATGGCTACACCTTC. Residues: CASSVAAARDYGYTF. Full variable domain (outside the CDR3, taken from reference TRBV9 and TRBJ1-2): DSGVTQTPKHLITATGQRVTLRCSPRSGDLSVYWYQQSLDQGLQFLIQYYNGEERAKGNILERFSAQQFPDLHSELNLSSLELGDSALYFCASSVAAARDYGYTFGSGTRLTVV.

This chain's CDR3 is CASSLGTSGAYNEQFF. In DNA, the CDR3 is TGTGCCAGCAGCTTAGGGACTAGCGGGGCCTACAATGAGCAGTTCTTC. The V and J genes are TRBV7-3 and TRBJ2-1, with 13 bases identical to TRBD2. The CDR3 is 16 residues long. Germline CDR1 reads SGHTA; CDR2 reads FQGTGA. The ends lost 2 bases at V and 2 bases at J; junction bases unmatched: 0.

This clone occurred once. The chain links TRBV19 to TRBJ2-1; 7 bases match TRBD2. J lost 8 bases, V lost 5 bases, and 15 bases had no gene match. In germline, CDR1 is LNHDA, CDR2 SQIVND (reference sequence). The CDR3 totals 16 residues. For the CDR3, the DNA is TGTGCCAGTAGTGACGCAGCGGGGCGGCGATCGGATGAGCAGTTCTTC. It codes for CASSDAAGRRSDEQFF.

Here the CDR3 reads CSVGNGQVGYEQYF. The CDR3, as DNA: TGCAGCGTCGGCAATGGACAGGTCGGATACGAGCAGTACTTC. This rearrangement joins TRBV29-1 to TRBJ2-7, with 7 positions matching TRBD1. In germline, CDR1 is SQVTM, CDR2 ANQGSEA. After removal of 6 bases from V and 4 bases from J, the junction contained 12 bases not matched to a gene. CDR3 length: 14 residues.

This clone was seen a single time. The chain uses TRBV2 and TRBJ2-2; 7 bases align to TRBD1. With V trimmed by 7 bases and J by 7 bases, 15 bases remained unmatched. Germline V lookup: CDR1 SNHLY, CDR2 FYNNEI. The CDR3 totals 16 residues. The CDR3 coding sequence is TGTGCCAGCACCCTCCGACCAGGGGGACAGTTCGGGGAGCTGTTTTTT. This encodes CASTLRPGGQFGELFF.

This chain connects TRBV5-1 to TRBJ2-3, with 12 bases aligning to TRBD2. The J segment lost 4 bases and the V segment lost 3 bases, leaving 6 bases of the junction unmatched. This CDR3 contains 16 residues. Germline V CDR1 and CDR2: SGHRS, YFSETQ. CDR3 protein: CASSSGLAGTADTQYF. For the CDR3, the DNA is TGCGCCAGCAGCTCCGGACTAGCGGGGACGGCAGATACGCAGTATTTT.

The chain joins TRBV6-5 to TRBJ2-4, with D possibly TRBD1 on 6 matching bases. This CDR3 is 14 amino acids long. CDR1 and CDR2 from the germline V gene are MNHEY and SVGAGI. V lost 2 bases, J lost 7 bases, and 12 bases lay in between. CDR3 amino acids: CASSYQGPGNIQYF. CDR3 nucleotide sequence: TGTGCCAGCAGTTACCAGGGGCCTGGGAACATTCAGTACTTC.

The chain joins TRBV25-1 to TRBJ1-2, with 9 bases that match TRBD1. Trimming removed 2 bases from V and 8 bases from J; junction bases left unmatched: 6. The CDR3 length is 14 residues. Germline assignment: CDR1 MGHDK and CDR2 SYGVNS. This CDR3 reads CASSEPGQGWGYTF. The CDR3 nucleotides read TGTGCCAGCAGTGAACCCGGACAGGGGTGGGGCTACACCTTC.

The chain combines TRBV7-2 with TRBJ2-7; D possibly corresponds to TRBD1 (5 bases). Germline V gene sequence: CDR1 SGHTA, CDR2 FQGNSA. Trimming shortened V by 1 base and J by 1 base, and 17 bases separated the two germline ends. The CDR3 spans 17 residues. This CDR3 reads CASSLELSREISYEQYF. For the CDR3, the DNA is TGTGCCAGCAGCTTAGAGTTATCCAGGGAAATTTCCTACGAGCAGTACTTC.

The chain employs TRBV25-1 and TRBJ2-5, with a possible D match to TRBD1 (6 bases). The germline V and J ends were trimmed by 5 bases and 5 bases, with 18 bases remaining between them. Germline loops: CDR1 MGHDK, CDR2 SYGVNS. The CDR3 has 15 amino acids. The CDR3 here is CASSPGRDIGETQYF. In DNA form, the CDR3 reads TGTGCCAGCAGTCCGGGCCGGGACATAGGCGAGACCCAGTACTTC. Combining the CDR3 with reference TRBV25-1 and TRBJ2-5 gives the whole variable domain EADIYQTPRYLVIGTGKKITLECSQTMGHDKMYWYQQDPGMELHLIHYSYGVNSTEKGDLSSESTVSRIRTEHFPLTLESARPSHTSQYLCASSPGRDIGETQYFGPGTRLLVL.

As for this clone: The same CDR3 arises from other DNA sequences in this sample as well. The chain combines TRBV9 with TRBJ1-4; TRBD1 is a possible D gene (5 bases). V was pared by 2 bases and J by 0 bases, with 8 bases between. The CDR3 loop spans 15 amino acids. Germline V gene sequence: CDR1 SGDLS, CDR2 YYNGEE. CDR3 DNA sequence: TGTGCCAGCAGCGTGGGGGGGACAACTAATGAAAAACTGTTTTTT. It specifies CASSVGGTTNEKLFF.

This clone occurred once. The chain is built from TRBV18 and TRBJ2-7; 11 bases fit TRBD2. Germline V gene data show CDR1 as KGHSH and CDR2 as LQKENI. The junction had 2 bases not matched to a gene; V was cut back by 5 bases and J by 5 bases. This CDR3 is 13 amino acids long. Here the CDR3 DNA reads TGTGCCAGCTCAAAGACTAGCGGGAACGAGCAGTACTTC. This gives the protein CASSKTSGNEQYF.

The CDR3 is CASSLDSGMETQYF. The DNA of the CDR3 is TGTGCCAGCAGCTTAGACAGTGGGATGGAGACCCAGTACTTC. This rearrangement joins TRBV7-2 to TRBJ2-5; no clear D. The germline gives CDR1 SGHTA, CDR2 FQGNSA. The CDR3 runs to 14 residues. V lost 1 base and J 5 bases, leaving 11 bases between the germline ends. The full variable domain, in which reference TRBV7-2 and TRBJ2-5 provide the parts outside the CDR3, is GAGVSQSPSNKVTEKGKDVELRCDPISGHTALYWYRQSLGQGLEFLIYFQGNSAPDKSGLPSDRFSAERTGGSVSTLTIQRTQQEDSAVYLCASSLDSGMETQYFGPGTRLLVL.

The rearrangement links TRBV7-2 to TRBJ1-4; D gene unclear. The CDR3 runs to 13 residues. V was trimmed by 5 bases and J by 2 bases, leaving 6 bases between them. Germline V gene sequence: CDR1 SGHTA, CDR2 FQGNSA. CDR3 nucleotide sequence: TGTGCCAGCAGCCCCAGTACTAATGAAAAACTGTTTTTT. The encoded protein is CASSPSTNEKLFF.

Written as DNA, the CDR3 is TGCGCCAGCAGCTTCGGGGGCGACACCGGGGAGCTGTTTTTT. This encodes CASSFGGDTGELFF. The chain is built from TRBV5-1 and TRBJ2-2; the D call may be TRBD1 or TRBD2 (6 bases each). The V gene's germline CDR1 is SGHRS and CDR2 YFSETQ. Trimming left V 2 bases short and J 3 bases short, with 8 bases between. This CDR3 is 14 amino acids long. Full variable domain (rest looked up from reference TRBV5-1 and TRBJ2-2): KAGVTQTPRYLIKTRGQQVTLSCSPISGHRSVSWYQQTPGQGLQFLFEYFSETQRNKGNFPGRFSGRQFSNSRSEMNVSTLELGDSALYLCASSFGGDTGELFFGEGSRLTVL.

For the CDR3, the DNA is TGCGCCAGCAGCCCCGGGGACAGGGACTATGGCTACACCTTC. The encoded protein is CASSPGDRDYGYTF. The rearrangement uses TRBV5-1 and TRBJ1-2, with 9 bases that match TRBD1. The CDR3 contains 14 residues. Germline values: CDR1 SGHRS, CDR2 YFSETQ. The J segment lost 3 bases and the V segment lost 4 bases, leaving 4 bases of the junction unmatched.

This clone is a singleton in its sample. The V call is TRBV28, the J call TRBJ2-7; 7 bases are a match to TRBD2. Germline V gene sequence: CDR1 MDHEN, CDR2 SYDVKM. The V and J ends lost 7 bases and 12 bases, in that order; junction bases with no gene match: 12. The CDR3 extends over 12 amino acids. CDR3 residues: CASTIQSGNPYF. CDR3 coding DNA: TGTGCCAGCACCATACAGAGCGGGAACCCGTACTTC.

The chain combines TRBV6-5 with TRBJ1-3; D gene ambiguous. CDR3 size: 11 residues. Germline V CDR1 and CDR2: MNHEY, SVGAGI. The germline V and J ends were trimmed by 2 bases and 7 bases, with 3 bases remaining between them. The CDR3 spells CASSYQNTIYF. Written as DNA, the CDR3 is TGTGCCAGCAGTTACCAGAACACCATATATTTT.

The CDR3 here is CASSAPGTTSEQYF. In DNA, the CDR3 is TGTGCCAGCAGCGCCCCCGGGACCACCTCCGAGCAGTACTTC. V usage is TRBV5-4 and J usage is TRBJ2-7; the D call may be TRBD1 or TRBD2 (5 bases each). Germline assignment: CDR1 SGHNT and CDR2 YYREEE (reference sequence). The CDR3 contains 14 residues. Trimming shortened V by 4 bases and J by 6 bases, and 17 bases separated the two germline ends.

The V call is TRBV4-2, the J call TRBJ1-1, with 7 bases fitting TRBD1. Germline V lookup: CDR1 LGHNA, CDR2 YNFKEQ. V lost 5 bases to trimming and J lost 5 bases; unmatched junction nucleotides: 8. This CDR3 is 14 amino acids long. This CDR3 reads CASSGGGGGTEAFF. The CDR3 coding sequence is TGTGCCAGCAGCGGAGGAGGGGGCGGAACTGAAGCTTTCTTT.

The rearrangement uses TRBV2 and TRBJ2-3, with D unresolved. Germline V gene lookup returns CDR1 SNHLY and CDR2 FYNNEI. V was clipped by 4 bases and J by 1 base, with 9 bases between them. The CDR3 consists of 14 residues. The CDR3 protein is CASSAKGGTDTQYF. CDR3 DNA: TGTGCCAGCAGTGCTAAAGGAGGCACAGATACGCAGTATTTT.

The chain carries TRBV2 and TRBJ2-5; D unclear. The CDR3 covers 14 residues. V gave up 3 bases and J gave up 7 bases, with 15 bases separating them. Germline V lookup: CDR1 SNHLY, CDR2 FYNNEI. CDR3 nucleotides: TGTGCCAGCAGTGATTTGACGCCGAGGACGACCCAGTACTTC. Translating it yields CASSDLTPRTTQYF.

This clone was seen only once. The gene calls are TRBV7-9 and TRBJ1-2; D is perhaps TRBD1 (5 bases). This CDR3 spans 14 amino acids. Germline V gene sequence: CDR1 SEHNR, CDR2 FQNEAQ (reference sequence). V was cut by 1 base and J by 4 bases, with 10 bases left in between. CDR3 in amino acids: CASSLEQAVYGYTF. CDR3 DNA: TGTGCCAGCAGCTTAGAACAGGCCGTCTATGGCTACACCTTC.

V gene TRBV6-5 combines with J gene TRBJ1-5; tentatively, D is TRBD1 (5 bases). The CDR3 totals 15 residues. From germline, CDR1 is MNHEY and CDR2 SVGAGI. V gave up 4 bases and J gave up 1 base, with 11 bases separating them. In DNA form, the CDR3 reads TGTGCCAGCAGTTCGGCAGGGAGGAGCAATCAGCCCCAGCATTTT. Translation: CASSSAGRSNQPQHF.

The V call is TRBV14, the J call TRBJ1-1; D might be TRBD1 (5 bases). Germline CDR1 and CDR2: SGHDN and FVKESK. The CDR3 loop spans 13 amino acids. The V end lost 5 bases, the J end lost 2 bases, and 9 bases lay between the germline ends. CDR3 bases: TGTGCCAGCAGCAAAGGGGATAACACTGAAGCTTTCTTT. Its protein is CASSKGDNTEAFF.

The chain couples TRBV28 to TRBJ1-1, with 7 bases matching TRBD1. V lost 4 bases and J lost 4; bases outside the gene matches: 15. CDR1 is MDHEN, CDR2 SYDVKM, per germline. CDR3 size: 17 residues. CDR3 protein: CASSSPRWTGDFTEAFF. CDR3 nucleotides: TGTGCCAGCAGTTCTCCCCGCTGGACAGGTGATTTCACTGAAGCTTTCTTT.

This CDR3 reads CSVRTDRAWGYTF. CDR3 bases: TGCAGCGTTCGGACAGACCGGGCCTGGGGCTACACCTTC. The chain employs TRBV29-1 and TRBJ1-2; TRBD1 might be the D (6 bases). V lost 5 bases to trimming and J lost 8 bases, with 18 bases between them. This CDR3 region has 13 residues. Germline V gene lookup returns CDR1 SQVTM and CDR2 ANQGSEA.

V is TRBV7-9 and J is TRBJ2-2; D unresolved. There are 12 residues in the CDR3. Germline V gives CDR1 SEHNR, CDR2 FQNEAQ (reference sequence). Trimming took 5 bases from V and 7 from J, leaving 8 bases between them. In DNA, the CDR3 is TGTGCCAGCAGCCCGGACGTCGGGGAGCTGTTTTTT. This encodes CASSPDVGELFF. The full variable domain, in which reference TRBV7-9 and TRBJ2-2 provide the parts outside the CDR3, is DTGVSQNPRHKITKRGQNVTFRCDPISEHNRLYWYRQTLGQGPEFLTYFQNEAQLEKSRLLSDRFSAERPKGSFSTLEIQRTEQGDSAMYLCASSPDVGELFFGEGSRLTVL.

This clone was observed a handful of times. The same CDR3 arises from other DNA sequences in this sample as well. The genes are TRBV18 and TRBJ1-1; no definite D call. V was cut by 2 bases and J by 1 base, with 5 bases left in between. The CDR3 has 13 amino acids. The V gene's germline CDR1 is KGHSH and CDR2 LQKENI. Written as DNA, the CDR3 is TGTGCCAGCTCACCAGGGAGGAACACTGAAGCTTTCTTT. Protein sequence: CASSPGRNTEAFF. Full variable domain (outside the CDR3, taken from reference TRBV18 and TRBJ1-1): NAGVMQNPRHLVRRRGQEARLRCSPMKGHSHVYWYRQLPEEGLKFMVYLQKENIIDESGMPKERFSAEFPKEGPSILRIQQVVRGDSAAYFCASSPGRNTEAFFGQGTRLTVV.